This T cell receptor beta chain derives from a study of graft-versus-host responses after intestinal transplantation. Overall study context: Multivisceral, liver-intestinal, or isolated intestinal grafts went to recipients. Tacrolimus and steroids were given for about 3 years to all recipients after anti-thymocyte globulin induction.

Comment on this clone: The target antigen is unknown.

Produced via immunoSEQ multiplex PCR; TCRdb's table is partial and in-frame only. Here the sample spans about 92,000 clones, roughly 87% being singletons. V lost 8 bases and J 6 bases, leaving 11 bases between the germline ends. Germline lookup yields CDR1 SEHNR and CDR2 FQNEAQ (reference sequence). CDR3 size: 13 residues. Findings and caveats of the study: Among circulating GvH clones, peak levels were associated with early post-transplant declines in HvG clones.

The chain links TRBV7-9 to TRBJ1-6; D remains ambiguous. This material consisted of unstimulated CD8+ T cells sorted from spleen or lymph node cells, taken before intestinal transplant. The TCR originated in a human donor who received an intestinal transplant. CDR3 sequence: CASHRELNSPLHF. The CDR3 region has the DNA TGTGCCAGCCACCGGGAGCTTAATTCACCCCTCCACTTT.